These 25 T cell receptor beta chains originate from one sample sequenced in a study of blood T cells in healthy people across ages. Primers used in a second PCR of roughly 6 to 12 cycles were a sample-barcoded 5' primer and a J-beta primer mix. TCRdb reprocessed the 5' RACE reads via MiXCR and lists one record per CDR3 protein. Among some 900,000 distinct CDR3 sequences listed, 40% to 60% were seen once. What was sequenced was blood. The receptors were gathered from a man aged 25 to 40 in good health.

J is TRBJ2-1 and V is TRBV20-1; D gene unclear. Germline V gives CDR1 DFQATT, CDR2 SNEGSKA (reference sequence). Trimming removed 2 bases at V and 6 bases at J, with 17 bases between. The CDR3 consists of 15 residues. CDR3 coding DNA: TGCAGTGCTAGAAAGGTCGGGCTACTCGGCAATGAGCAGTTCTTC. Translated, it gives CSARKVGLLGNEQFF.

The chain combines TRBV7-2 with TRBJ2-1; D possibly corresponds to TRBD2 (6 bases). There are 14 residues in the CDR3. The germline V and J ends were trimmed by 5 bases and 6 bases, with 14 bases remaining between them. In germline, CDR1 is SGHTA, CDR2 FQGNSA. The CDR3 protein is CASSVVISGNEQFF. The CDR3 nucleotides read TGTGCCAGCAGCGTAGTAATTAGCGGCAATGAGCAGTTCTTC.

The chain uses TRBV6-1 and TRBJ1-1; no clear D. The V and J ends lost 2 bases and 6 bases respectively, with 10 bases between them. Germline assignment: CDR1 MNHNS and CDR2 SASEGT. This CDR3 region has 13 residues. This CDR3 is CASSEFGEPEAFF. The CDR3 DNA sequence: TGTGCCAGCAGTGAATTTGGGGAACCTGAAGCTTTCTTT.

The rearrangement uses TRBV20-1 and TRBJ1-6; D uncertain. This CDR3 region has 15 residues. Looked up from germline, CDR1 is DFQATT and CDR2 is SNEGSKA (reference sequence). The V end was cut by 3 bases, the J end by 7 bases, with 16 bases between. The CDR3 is CSASRQELWNSPLHF. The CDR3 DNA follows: TGCAGTGCTAGCCGCCAGGAATTGTGGAATTCACCCCTCCACTTT.

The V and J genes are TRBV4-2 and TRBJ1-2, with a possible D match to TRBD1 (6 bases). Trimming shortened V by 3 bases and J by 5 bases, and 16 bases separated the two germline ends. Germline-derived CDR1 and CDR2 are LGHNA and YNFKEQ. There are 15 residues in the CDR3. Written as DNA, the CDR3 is TGTGCCAGCAGCCAGGAATCGAAACAGGGTTATGGCTACACCTTC. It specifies CASSQESKQGYGYTF.

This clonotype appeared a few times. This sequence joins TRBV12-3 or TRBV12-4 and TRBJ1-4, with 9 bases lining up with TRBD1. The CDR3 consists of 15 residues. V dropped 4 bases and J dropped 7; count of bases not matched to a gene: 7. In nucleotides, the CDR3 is TGTGCCAGCAGTTCAGTTGGGACAGGGCTTGAAAAACTGTTTTTT. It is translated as CASSSVGTGLEKLFF.

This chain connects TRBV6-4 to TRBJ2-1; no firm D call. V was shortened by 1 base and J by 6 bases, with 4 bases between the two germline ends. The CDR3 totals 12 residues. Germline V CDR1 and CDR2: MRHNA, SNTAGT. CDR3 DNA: TGTGCCAGCAGTGACTTGGTCAATGAGCAGTTCTTC. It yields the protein CASSDLVNEQFF.

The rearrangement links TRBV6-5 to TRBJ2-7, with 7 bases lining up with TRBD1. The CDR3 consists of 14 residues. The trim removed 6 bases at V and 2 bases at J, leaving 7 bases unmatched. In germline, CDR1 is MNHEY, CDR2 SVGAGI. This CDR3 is CASRAGGSTYEQYF. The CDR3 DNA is TGTGCCAGCAGAGCAGGGGGATCAACCTACGAGCAGTACTTC.

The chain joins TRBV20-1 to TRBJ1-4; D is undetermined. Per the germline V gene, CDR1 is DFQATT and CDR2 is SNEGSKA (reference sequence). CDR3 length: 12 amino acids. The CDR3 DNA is TGCAGCGCCCCCGGACCCCATGAAAAACTGTTTTTT. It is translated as CSAPGPHEKLFF.

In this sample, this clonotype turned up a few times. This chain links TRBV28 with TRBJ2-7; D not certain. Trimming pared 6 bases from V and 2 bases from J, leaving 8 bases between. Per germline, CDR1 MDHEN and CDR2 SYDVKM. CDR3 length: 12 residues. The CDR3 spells CASRSTAYEQYF. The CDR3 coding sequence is TGTGCCAGCAGGTCAACAGCCTACGAGCAGTACTTC.

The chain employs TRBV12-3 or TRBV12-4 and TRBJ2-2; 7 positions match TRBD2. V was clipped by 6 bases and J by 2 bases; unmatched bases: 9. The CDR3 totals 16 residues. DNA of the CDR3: TGTGCCAGCAGCCGGAATCCGGGACTAAACACCGGGGAGCTGTTTTTT. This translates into CASSRNPGLNTGELFF.

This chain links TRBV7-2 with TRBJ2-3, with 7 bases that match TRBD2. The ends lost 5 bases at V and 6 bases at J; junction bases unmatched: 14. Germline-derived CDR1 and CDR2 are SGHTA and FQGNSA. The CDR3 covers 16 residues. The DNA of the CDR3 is TGTGCCAGCAGCCCCCGATTGGGGGGGACTTCGGATACGCAGTATTTT. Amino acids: CASSPRLGGTSDTQYF.

The CDR3 DNA follows: TGCAGTGTTTGGGACATAGCCAAAAACATTCAGTACTTC. It translates to CSVWDIAKNIQYF. The chain joins TRBV20-1 to TRBJ2-4; TRBD1 might be the D (6 bases). The CDR3 has 13 amino acids. In germline, CDR1 is DFQATT, CDR2 SNEGSKA (reference sequence). Trimming removed 7 bases from V and 0 bases from J, with 10 bases in between.

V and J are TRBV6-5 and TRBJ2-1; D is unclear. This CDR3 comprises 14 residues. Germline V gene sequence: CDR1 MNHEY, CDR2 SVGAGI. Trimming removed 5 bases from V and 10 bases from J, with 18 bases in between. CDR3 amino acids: CASSPYLGSYEQFF. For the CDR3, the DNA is TGTGCCAGCAGTCCGTACCTTGGATCCTACGAGCAGTTCTTC.

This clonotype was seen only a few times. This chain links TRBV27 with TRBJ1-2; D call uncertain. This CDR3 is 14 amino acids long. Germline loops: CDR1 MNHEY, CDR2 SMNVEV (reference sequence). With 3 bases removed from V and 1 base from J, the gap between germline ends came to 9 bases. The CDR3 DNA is TGTGCCAGCAGTTTTCGCGGCGGTAACTATGGCTACACCTTC. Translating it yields CASSFRGGNYGYTF.

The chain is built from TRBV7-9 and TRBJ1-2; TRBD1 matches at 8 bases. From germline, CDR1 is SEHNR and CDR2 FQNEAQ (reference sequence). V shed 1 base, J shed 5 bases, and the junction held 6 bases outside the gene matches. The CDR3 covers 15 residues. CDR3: CASSLEDRDSYGYTF. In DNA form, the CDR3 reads TGTGCCAGCAGCTTAGAGGACAGGGATTCTTATGGCTACACCTTC. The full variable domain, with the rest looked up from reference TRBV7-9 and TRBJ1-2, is DTGVSQNPRHKITKRGQNVTFRCDPISEHNRLYWYRQTLGQGPEFLTYFQNEAQLEKSRLLSDRFSAERPKGSFSTLEIQRTEQGDSAMYLCASSLEDRDSYGYTFGSGTRLTVV.

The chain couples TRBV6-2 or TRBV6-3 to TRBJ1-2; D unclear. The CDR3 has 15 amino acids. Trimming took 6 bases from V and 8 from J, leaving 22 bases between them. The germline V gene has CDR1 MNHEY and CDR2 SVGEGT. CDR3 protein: CASRSPGGLSNGYTF. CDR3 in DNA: TGTGCCAGCAGGTCCCCCGGTGGACTATCTAACGGCTACACCTTC.

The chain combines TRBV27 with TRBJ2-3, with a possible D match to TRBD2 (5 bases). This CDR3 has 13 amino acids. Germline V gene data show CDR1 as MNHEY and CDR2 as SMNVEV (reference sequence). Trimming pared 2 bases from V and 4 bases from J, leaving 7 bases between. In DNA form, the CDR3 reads TGTGCCAGCAGTTTAACGAGGGCAGATACGCAGTATTTT. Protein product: CASSLTRADTQYF.

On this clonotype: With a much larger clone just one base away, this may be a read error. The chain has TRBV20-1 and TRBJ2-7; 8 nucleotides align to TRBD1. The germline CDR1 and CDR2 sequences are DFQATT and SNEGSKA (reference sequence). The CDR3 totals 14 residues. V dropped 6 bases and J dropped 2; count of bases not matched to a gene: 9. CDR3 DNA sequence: TGCAGTGCCAGGGACAGGACTACCACCTACGAGCAGTACTTC. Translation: CSARDRTTTYEQYF.

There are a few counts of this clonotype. The CDR3 region has the DNA TGTGCCAGCAGTTTATGGGGGGCAGAGAATGAGCAGTTCTTC. The encoded protein is CASSLWGAENEQFF. The J gene is TRBJ2-1, the V gene TRBV27; either TRBD1 or TRBD2 may fit D (6 bases each). Trimming took 1 base from V and 7 from J, leaving 11 bases between them. The germline V gene has CDR1 MNHEY and CDR2 SMNVEV (reference sequence). This CDR3 region has 14 residues.

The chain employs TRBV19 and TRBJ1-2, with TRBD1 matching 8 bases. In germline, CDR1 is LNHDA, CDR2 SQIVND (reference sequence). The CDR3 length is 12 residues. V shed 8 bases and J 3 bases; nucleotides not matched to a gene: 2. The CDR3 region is CASRTGHYGYTF. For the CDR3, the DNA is TGTGCCAGTCGGACAGGGCACTATGGCTACACCTTC. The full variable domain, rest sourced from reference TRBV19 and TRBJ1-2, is DGGITQSPKYLFRKEGQNVTLSCEQNLNHDAMYWYRQDPGQGLRLIYYSQIVNDFQKGDIAEGYSVSREKKESFPLTVTSAQKNPTAFYLCASRTGHYGYTFGSGTRLTVV.

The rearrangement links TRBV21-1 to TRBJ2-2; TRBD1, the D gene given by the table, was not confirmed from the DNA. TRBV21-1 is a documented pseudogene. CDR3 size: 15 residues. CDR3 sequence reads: CASSKRTSNTGELFF. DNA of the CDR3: TGTGCCAGCAGCAAACGGACATCGAACACCGGGGAGCTGTTTTTT.

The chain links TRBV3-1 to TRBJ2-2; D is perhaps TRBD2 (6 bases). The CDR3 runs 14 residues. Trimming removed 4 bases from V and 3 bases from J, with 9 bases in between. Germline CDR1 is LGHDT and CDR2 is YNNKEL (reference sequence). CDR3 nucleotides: TGTGCCAGCAGCCCACTAGCCGACACCGGGGAGCTGTTTTTT. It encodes CASSPLADTGELFF.

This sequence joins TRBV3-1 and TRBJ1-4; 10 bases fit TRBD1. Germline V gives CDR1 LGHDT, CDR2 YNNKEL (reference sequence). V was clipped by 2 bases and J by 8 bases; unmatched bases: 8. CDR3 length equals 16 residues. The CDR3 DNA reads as TGTGCCAGCAGCCAATCGTCCGGGACAGGGGTAGAAAAACTGTTTTTT. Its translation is CASSQSSGTGVEKLFF.

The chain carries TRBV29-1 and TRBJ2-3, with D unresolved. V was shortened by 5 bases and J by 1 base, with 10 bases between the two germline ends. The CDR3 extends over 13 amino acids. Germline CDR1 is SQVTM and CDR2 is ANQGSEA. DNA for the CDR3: TGCAGCGTTACCACCGCGGGCACAGATACGCAGTATTTT. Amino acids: CSVTTAGTDTQYF.